The sequence of this T cell receptor beta chain was determined in a study of cytomegalovirus exposure and HLA in healthy donors (dated by TCRdb to 2016 to 2017). Regarding the complete study: In an earlier analysis of 550 to 750 of the donors, less than 350 Gb of sequence data and just under 120 million unique TCR beta sequences from about 190 million T cells were reported. In a later analysis, previously published TCR beta repertoires from some 640 donors were re-analyzed and high-resolution HLA genotyping was added so that TCR occurrence patterns could be studied. All discovery cohort repertoires had been generated on a single sequencing platform. Donor age, sex, ethnicity and CMV serostatus were compiled together with the repertoire data. About 5 DR-DQ haplotypes were handled as single units for association and clustering, since linkage in the cohort was strong. Among the roughly 400 genotyped donors, approximately 82% belonged to the genetic ancestry cluster associated with self-reported Caucasian donors. Typing coverage varied by locus: 629-630 donors for A, B, C, DRB1 and DQB1; roughly 510 for DQA1; over 600 for DPA1; 400 to 480 for DPB1. Class I and class II HLA loci were covered by the typing at four-digit resolution. About 280 gigabases of sequencing data and tens of millions of unique TCR sequences were included in an early release covering around 650 HLA-typed donors. High-throughput TCR immunosequencing, statistical association of individual TCRs with disease status, and machine learning were combined to predict cytomegalovirus infection status. In the later analysis, no new phenotypic data were used to find candidate immune exposures; instead, reliance was placed on TCR beta sequences and their occurrence across donors. A later genetic analysis used genome-wide SNP genotypes for about three fifths of the 666 donors, treating that subset as a discovery cohort. The study was designed to test whether signatures of past pathogen exposure could be identified by cataloging public T cell receptors. Among 398 genotyped donors of the cohort, an average of roughly 230,000 unique TCR beta nucleotide sequences was sequenced per donor, of which 15% to 20% were non-productive. The study profiled the T cell repertoires of fewer than 850 subjects by immunosequencing and related them to cytomegalovirus serostatus. An earlier analysis of 587 of the donors used high-throughput TCR beta sequencing to judge whether each TCR beta V gene segment behaved as functional or pseudogenic. Besides the first cohort of 550 to 750 subjects, a separate validation cohort made up of over 95 different subjects was used. The investigation overall reported the following: In a later analysis, the rate of TCR association differed among HLA loci, with DRB1 alleles having the most associated TCRs and HLA-C alleles having the fewest. Because some donors lacked HLA typing at each locus, the association tests relied only on the typed subset. In vitro tests confirmed that a few of the cytomegalovirus-associated TCR beta chains recognize cytomegalovirus antigens. A total of 150 or so TCR beta chains were listed by the study as associated with cytomegalovirus. Compared with equally common non-associated chains, HLA-associated TCR beta chains in a later analysis were more clonally expanded and had lower generation probabilities. In an earlier analysis of more than 500 of the donors, most TCR beta V segments appeared in productive rearrangements about 87% or about 30% of the time, broadly matching IMGT annotations. A cluster of highly shared sequence variants was judged likely to represent a technical artifact of the sequencing pipeline. Some IMGT-functional V segments, including TRBV6-2 and TRBV6-3, could not be told apart with the 87-base-pair reads, so those segments were excluded. A further reported finding was that TCR beta sequences accurately predicted the HLA-A and HLA-B alleles for most subjects in the first cohort. In this cohort, only TCR beta chains were sequenced, and detectable features were limited by the absence of alpha or paired-chain data. A later analysis reported that several top co-occurrence clusters appeared linked to parvovirus B19, influenza, CMV and Epstein-Barr virus. The only immune exposure information available for the cohort was CMV serostatus. The authors suggested that the approach could potentially be generalized to other disease states and immunological phenotypes. Because counts were too low, roughly 18 rarely observed V segments, including chromosome 9 orphons, were left out of the earlier analysis of several hundred of the donors. Presence/absence analyses assumed roughly uniform sequencing depth across donors, an assumption that may not hold. Correlated functional status among segregating V segments might reflect linkage disequilibrium, but an unknown experimental factor could not be ruled out. In a later genetic analysis, a missense DCLRE1C variant was associated with V-gene and J-gene trimming of TCR beta chains, and the association was replicated in an independent cohort. Compared with the approximately 600-donor mean, donors in an Asian-associated ancestry cluster had fewer N-insertions in productive TCRs, according to a later genetic analysis. Most CMV-associated TCR beta chains appeared to be HLA-restricted in a later analysis, and the HLA associations seemed to be driven largely by CMV exposure. The classifier was reported to diagnose cytomegalovirus status with high specificity and sensitivity in both the original and validation cohorts. Most TCR sequences were seen in very few donors, while some public TCRs were found in many individuals. Specific HLA alleles were associated with 15,000 to 20,000 TCR beta sequences at a false discovery rate of 0.05 in a later analysis. When HLA alleles, especially DR and DQ, strongly co-occurred, TCR associations were difficult to assign to individual alleles.

To note about this clone: The target of this receptor is not known.

The cohort was made up of around 720 healthy bone marrow donors. Cohort members were all nominally healthy when sampled, although unrecorded immune exposures were likely present. The donor was CMV seronegative and was included in the group of over 300 seronegative cohort members. Each donor provided a peripheral blood sample, and peripheral blood mononuclear cells were used for TCR beta sequencing. The Qiagen DNeasy Blood Extraction Kit was used to extract genomic DNA from the blood cell samples. Based on the germline V gene (reference sequence), the CDR1 and CDR2 sequences are SEHNR and FQNEAQ. The junction shows trimming of 0 bases on V and 8 bases on J, and the gene matches do not reach 7 bases of it. The cysteine opens and the phenylalanine closes a CDR3 of 15 amino acids. Only the CDR3 DNA is retained, 45 bases long and in frame from the first base. The library came from the immunoSEQ multiplex PCR assay. For the multiplex PCR, a mixture combining 60 forward primers for TCR Vbeta segments and 13 reverse primers for TCR Jbeta segments was used. The CDR3 region of rearranged TCR beta genes was amplified from genomic DNA with a multiplex PCR assay. The amplified TCR beta libraries were sequenced on the Illumina HiSeq System as 87-base-pair reads. The study's processing was this. A later analysis counted some 80 million unique TCR beta chains across the 600 to 850 repertoires, and 9 million to 14 million of these chains were shared by at least two donors. Raw reads were error-corrected and collapsed into unique sequences with a nearest-neighbor algorithm that merged closely related sequences to remove PCR and sequencing errors. CDR3 sequences were aligned to IMGT reference sequences to assign V, D and J gene segments. Each retained sequence needed at least a six-nucleotide match to both a V gene segment and a J gene segment. A rearrangement counted as productive if the CDR3 had no stop codons and remained in frame with V and J, and every other rearrangement counted as non-productive. Following IMGT convention, CDR3 was defined as the stretch from the second conserved V-encoded cysteine to the conserved J-encoded phenylalanine. The earlier analysis of a few hundred of the donors excluded sequences that lacked an unambiguous match to a single V gene segment. An earlier analysis of some 610 of the donors called V segments functional above 56.7% productive rearrangements and segregating when the between-donor standard deviation exceeded 5%. A statistical classification framework was developed to diagnose cytomegalovirus status using the catalog of TCR beta chain sequences. In a later analysis, V and J genes were assigned by comparing TCR nucleotide sequences against IMGT/GENE-DB human TR gene sequences. The TCRdist pipeline was used in a later analysis to assign CDR3 sequences and most-parsimonious VDJ recombination scenarios. In a later analysis, every TCR beta chain was defined by the combination of its CDR3 amino acid sequence and its V-gene family, and reads without a unique V-gene family were dropped. A later analysis removed roughly 590 highly shared, low-generation-probability nucleotide sequences to deal with suspected cross-contamination and a sequencing artifact. A later analysis calculated a clonal expansion index for each public chain from normalized within-repertoire ranks of inferred template counts. Generation probabilities in a later analysis came from a VDJ recombination model fitted to out-of-frame rearrangements, and those results were checked against IGoR. Hypergeometric tests were used in a later analysis to score TCR-TCR, TCR-HLA and TCR-CMV co-occurrence, with a repertoire-size bias correction applied to the TCR pairs. False discovery rates were estimated in a later analysis by permuting HLA or CMV assignments 20 times. In a later analysis, co-occurring TCRs were grouped using DBSCAN, with TCRdist sequence similarity added in when clustering inside HLA-allele-positive subsets. For co-occurrence clustering, repertoires with fewer than 30,000 or more than 120,000 public chains were excluded, along with roughly five repertoires with anomalous nucleotide sharing. What TCRdb holds here is the immuneACCESS table cut down to in-frame rearrangements. Part of the clones is not present; checked against another copy, under half of the missing clones reflect an unresolved V gene, and the others are unexplained. Clone size and V and J calls were adopted from that table, with D and trimming inferred from the DNA. The sample's table lists a count of approximately 110,000 clones. The top ten hold about 0.59% of the sample.

This sequence was found in a man aged 50-60 years in good health and CMV-seronegative. The sequenced sample was PBMCs. The sequence joins TRBV7-9 to TRBJ2-1; TRBD2 matches 7 bases in the middle. Here is the DNA: TGTGCCAGCAGCTTAGCGGGAGGGCCAGTCCATGAGCAGTTCTTC. Its protein reads: CASSLAGGPVHEQFF.